The present TCR beta chain was sequenced within a study of beta chain features in type 1 diabetes (dated by TCRdb to about 2018). Regarding the research as a whole: Mean age, gender distribution, total cell number and subset yield were not different between patients and healthy donors. Naive and central memory subsets were obtained from all 30 or so donors, but regulatory and stem cell-like memory subsets were isolated from only 8 patients and roughly eight healthy donors. A total of 85 million to 110 million sorted cells were examined across all samples, and RNA yield correlated strongly with the number of cells per subset. In the study, recently diagnosed type 1 diabetes patients and matched healthy donors were compared on the TCRB repertoires of their sorted circulating CD4+ T cell subsets.

A word on this clone: The antigen it binds to is not known. Per-base quality was not reported, and no clone a single base away is much larger than it.

What the study reported, not specific to this receptor: Only small numbers of individuals were included in the HLA sub-analyses, which left unresolved whether HLA type had any influence on TCRB rearrangement. The naive, central memory and regulatory TCRB repertoires appeared to resemble one another more closely among patients than among healthy donors. Because cDNA was sequenced instead of genomic DNA, activated cells with high expression could be over-represented, although the groups did not differ in activation or CD3 levels. Patients with type 1 diabetes made fewer insertions and deleted more nucleotides at VDJ recombination sites, implying thymic rearrangement abnormalities. Shorter templates might have been favored by PCR, but patient and control samples were amplified and corrected together, so both groups would have been affected equally by any skew. In all four CD4+ subsets, TCRB CDR3 length was moderately but significantly shorter in type 1 diabetes patients.

From the cysteine through the phenylalanine, the CDR3 covers 15 amino acids. Only the CDR3 portion is preserved as DNA: 45 bases, with reading frame beginning at the first base. Taken from the germline V gene, the CDR1 and CDR2 loops are MDHEN and SYDVKM. Trimmed from V: 4 bases; trimmed from J: 4 bases; junction bases lacking a gene match: 6. The High Capacity cDNA Reverse Transcription Kit was used to reverse transcribe all of the isolated RNA, meaning that expressed TCRB transcripts were what got sequenced. Naive, central memory and regulatory T cell samples underwent deep immunoSEQ sequencing, averaging around 3.9 million total reads per sample. After sorted cells were lysed in RLT buffer, RNA was extracted with DNase-treated RNeasy Micro or Mini kits, with the choice depending on cell number. To prevent cross-contamination, each cell subset was processed individually, whereas patient and healthy donor samples were processed jointly. The immunoSEQ multiplex PCR was used to amplify TCRB sequences from cDNA, yielding 87-bp fragments that span the CDR3 region. Sequencing of the amplicons was performed on the Illumina HiSeq platform. In the paper's pipeline: PCR bias was corrected computationally using synthetic template baselines, and reads within Hamming distance 2 were collapsed, with unmergeable singletons discarded. By aligning reads against IMGT, V, D and J genes, CDR3 length, and insertions or deletions at six rearrangement sites were assigned. Clonotype counts were normalized to sorted cell number within each subset before computing true diversity and Gini coefficients with the tcR R package. The overlap coefficient, calculated on TCRB nucleotide sequences, was used to measure repertoire sharing. Out-of-frame TCRB sequences from naive cells were analyzed to stand in for the pre-selection repertoire. In TCRdb, the immuneACCESS table is reduced to in-frame sequences with V and J assigned. These tables do not hold every clone; where another copy was compared, an unresolved V gene accounts for under half, and the others remain unexplained. The DNA gave D and trimming, while V, J and clone size come from that table. The sample has about 270,000 clones on record, 14% of them singletons. Jointly, the top ten make up less than 0.02% of the sample.

From each donor, a single peripheral blood sample of about 116 mL on average was drawn into heparinised tubes. A BD FACSAria II and a panel including CD45RO, CCR7, CD25, CD127, CD95 and CD27 were used to sort naive, central memory, regulatory and stem cell-like memory CD4+ T cells. Every sorted population had a purity above 95%. PBMCs were isolated right away by Lymphoprep density gradient centrifugation and were stained directly, without culture. So that batch effects would be minimized, each experiment stained and sorted samples in pairs, pairing one healthy donor with one patient. The sequence was obtained from a man aged 25-40 years with type 1 diabetes. Recombination joined TRBV28 with TRBJ2-5, with 10 junctional bases fitting TRBD2. The sample comprised naive CD4+ T cells from blood. Read against the paper, the sample's cell subset or site label means: true naive CD4+ T cells. The CDR3 is CASSSSGSFSETQYF. The nucleotide sequence is TGTGCCAGCAGTTCTAGCGGGAGTTTTTCAGAGACCCAGTACTTC. Outside the CDR3, residues come from the reference TRBV28 and TRBJ2-5 proteins, so the full variable domain is: DVKVTQSSRYLVKRTGEKVFLECVQDMDHENMFWYRQDPGLGLRLIYFSYDVKMKEKGDIPEGYSVSREKKERFSLILESASTNQTSMYLCASSSSGSFSETQYFGPGTRLLVL.